These 7 T cell receptor beta chains came from one sample sequenced in a study of cytomegalovirus exposure and HLA in healthy donors. The PCR contained 60 Vbeta and 13 Jbeta primers. Clones were sequenced by immunoSEQ multiplex PCR, and TCRdb holds only the in-frame ones, with some missing. The repertoire holds approximately 210,000 clones, with roughly 73% as singletons. Sequenced sample: PBMCs. The receptor set was obtained from a woman aged 25 to 45 in good health and CMV-seropositive.

The CDR3 region has the DNA TGTGCCAGCAGCGCCGTAGCGGGAGTGGGGGAGCAGTACTTC. Encoded protein: CASSAVAGVGEQYF. The chain joins TRBV9 to TRBJ2-7; 9 nucleotides match TRBD2. The ends lost 3 bases at V and 7 bases at J; junction bases unmatched: 8. Looked up from germline, CDR1 is SGDLS and CDR2 is YYNGEE. There are 14 residues in the CDR3.

This clone was seen just once. The chain couples TRBV15 to TRBJ2-7; D may be TRBD2 (6 bases). The germline V gene has CDR1 LNHNV and CDR2 YYDKDF (reference sequence). The CDR3 totals 14 residues. Trimming stripped 3 bases from V and 2 bases from J, with 11 bases between. The CDR3 nucleotides read TGTGCCACCAGCAGGGGACTTTTTCCCTACGAGCAGTACTTC. It encodes CATSRGLFPYEQYF.

The chain is built from TRBV7-9 and TRBJ1-1; D remains unclear. The germline CDR1 and CDR2 sequences are SEHNR and FQNEAQ (reference sequence). V was clipped by 6 bases and J by 1 base, with 9 bases between them. This CDR3 has 13 amino acids. This CDR3 reads CASSPPRNTEAFF. The CDR3 DNA sequence: TGTGCCAGCAGTCCCCCGCGGAACACTGAAGCTTTCTTT.

This clone was detected only a few times. V usage is TRBV4-2 and J usage is TRBJ2-2, with 11 bases identical to TRBD2. Germline CDR1 reads LGHNA; CDR2 reads YNFKEQ. The CDR3 loop spans 19 amino acids. With V trimmed by 0 bases and J by 5 bases, 11 bases remained unmatched. The CDR3 DNA reads as TGTGCCAGCAGCCAAGAATCTAGCGGGGGGTATGCGGGTACCGGGGAGCTGTTTTTT. Its protein product is CASSQESSGGYAGTGELFF.

The chain has TRBV28 and TRBJ1-4; D ambiguous. CDR1 is MDHEN, CDR2 SYDVKM, per germline. Trimming shortened V by 6 bases and J by 8 bases, and 16 bases separated the two germline ends. This CDR3 has 14 amino acids. The CDR3 loop is CASREASTPEKLFF. For the CDR3, the DNA is TGTGCCAGCAGAGAAGCGTCTACTCCCGAAAAACTGTTTTTT.

The chain uses TRBV7-8 and TRBJ1-1; D is possibly TRBD1 (5 bases). This CDR3 has 13 amino acids. Germline V gives CDR1 SGHVS, CDR2 FQNEAQ. Trimming shortened V by 3 bases and J by 1 base, and 6 bases separated the two germline ends. Here the CDR3 DNA reads TGTGCCAGCAGCTTTACAGGGAACACTGAAGCTTTCTTT. The encoded protein is CASSFTGNTEAFF.

CDR3 sequence reads: CASSERQGVSYEQYF. The CDR3 DNA reads as TGTGCCAGCAGTGAACGGCAGGGGGTCTCCTACGAGCAGTACTTC. This chain uses TRBV6-1 with TRBJ2-7, with TRBD1 identical over 7 bases. This CDR3 has 15 residues. Germline CDR1 MNHNS, CDR2 SASEGT. V lost 2 bases, J lost 0 bases, and 4 bases stayed unmatched.